The 21 T cell receptor beta chains reported below all come from one sample, sequenced in a study of blood T cell repertoires in COVID-19. TCRdb keeps only in-frame clones here, not all; method: immunoSEQ multiplex PCR. Among roughly 120,000 clones, around 90% were seen once, and the ten largest hold 3.5% to 5.5%. The specimen was peripheral blood. Receptor source: a man aged 60 to 75 with COVID-19, enrolled during active disease.

The V and J genes are TRBV5-1 and TRBJ2-1; D possibly corresponds to TRBD2 (7 bases). The CDR3 runs 15 residues. Germline V CDR1 and CDR2: SGHRS, YFSETQ. V lost 2 bases and J lost 5, with 14 bases in between. The CDR3, as DNA: TGCGCCAGCAGCTTCGGGGGGCGAACGGACAATGAGCAGTTCTTC. This gives the protein CASSFGGRTDNEQFF. Full variable domain (remainder filled in from reference TRBV5-1 and TRBJ2-1): KAGVTQTPRYLIKTRGQQVTLSCSPISGHRSVSWYQQTPGQGLQFLFEYFSETQRNKGNFPGRFSGRQFSNSRSEMNVSTLELGDSALYLCASSFGGRTDNEQFFGPGTRLTVL.

The chain carries TRBV10-1 and TRBJ2-3, with TRBD2 matching over 8 bases. CDR3 size: 13 residues. Germline lookup yields CDR1 WNHNN and CDR2 SYGVQD (reference sequence). The trim removed 8 bases at V and 5 bases at J, leaving 6 bases unmatched. The CDR3 DNA reads as TGCGCCAGCCGGACTAGCTTGGGAGATACGCAGTATTTT. Translated, it gives CASRTSLGDTQYF.

V and J are TRBV6-1 and TRBJ1-2; D may be TRBD1 (5 bases). Germline-derived CDR1 and CDR2 are MNHNS and SASEGT. There are 13 residues in the CDR3. The V end was cut by 2 bases, the J end by 4 bases, with 8 bases between. CDR3 nucleotides: TGTGCCAGCAGTGAATCGGGGGGCTATGGCTACACCTTC. It encodes CASSESGGYGYTF.

This chain joins TRBV2 and TRBJ1-2, with 10 bases aligning to TRBD1. After removal of 1 base from V and 5 bases from J, the junction contained 7 bases not matched to a gene. This CDR3 comprises 16 residues. Germline lookup yields CDR1 SNHLY and CDR2 FYNNEI. CDR3 loop: CASSEVRDRGKYGYTF. CDR3 in DNA: TGTGCCAGCAGTGAAGTCCGGGACAGGGGAAAGTATGGCTACACCTTC.

The rearrangement uses TRBV29-1 and TRBJ1-5, with D possibly TRBD1 on 6 matching bases. This CDR3 is built from 14 residues. Germline values: CDR1 SQVTM, CDR2 ANQGSEA. Trimming shortened V by 5 bases and J by 6 bases, and 17 bases separated the two germline ends. The CDR3 DNA is TGCAGCGTTACCCAGGGGATAGGAGGTCAGCCCCAGCATTTT. Encoded protein: CSVTQGIGGQPQHF.

The chain carries TRBV27 and TRBJ2-7; 13 bases line up with TRBD2. The CDR3 spans 15 residues. Per the germline V gene, CDR1 is MNHEY and CDR2 is SMNVEV (reference sequence). J was trimmed by 5 bases and V by 0 bases; bases with no gene match: 1. CDR3 coding DNA: TGTGCCAGCAGTTTATCGGGGACTAGCGGGAACGAGCAGTACTTC. This encodes CASSLSGTSGNEQYF.

A single count supports this clone. The chain carries TRBV4-2 and TRBJ1-5, with D uncertain. V was clipped by 1 base and J by 5 bases, with 6 bases between them. Germline assignment: CDR1 LGHNA and CDR2 YNFKEQ. The CDR3 loop spans 13 amino acids. The CDR3 DNA sequence: TGTGCCAGCAGCCAAGCAGTTTATCAGCCCCAGCATTTT. This gives the protein CASSQAVYQPQHF.

This clone appeared once. This sequence joins TRBV6-5 and TRBJ1-6; 10 nucleotides agree with TRBD1. This CDR3 contains 15 residues. V lost 4 bases to trimming and J lost 6 bases; unmatched junction nucleotides: 3. Germline CDR1 MNHEY, CDR2 SVGAGI. CDR3 in amino acids: CASSSGTGVNSPLHF. The CDR3, as DNA: TGTGCCAGCAGTTCCGGGACAGGGGTTAATTCACCCCTCCACTTT.

The V call is TRBV5-1, the J call TRBJ2-5, with 9 bases aligning to TRBD1. CDR1 and CDR2 from the germline V gene are SGHRS and YFSETQ. After removal of 0 bases from V and 3 bases from J, the junction contained 0 bases not matched to a gene. The CDR3 contains 14 residues. Here the CDR3 DNA reads TGCGCCAGCAGCTTGGGACAGGGGGAAGAGACCCAGTACTTC. Translated: CASSLGQGEETQYF.

V usage is TRBV28 and J usage is TRBJ1-4, with D maybe TRBD1 (5 bases). This CDR3 is built from 14 residues. V was shortened by 2 bases and J by 7 bases, with 11 bases between the two germline ends. Germline assignment: CDR1 MDHEN and CDR2 SYDVKM. The CDR3 DNA follows: TGTGCCAGCAGTTTAGCCCAGGGTGGTGAAAAACTGTTTTTT. Its translation: CASSLAQGGEKLFF.

The chain joins TRBV19 to TRBJ1-1; D is perhaps TRBD1 (6 bases). Between the trimmed V and J ends, which lost 1 base and 7 bases, there was a span of 13 bases. The germline V gene has CDR1 LNHDA and CDR2 SQIVND (reference sequence). The CDR3 has 14 amino acids. In nucleotides, the CDR3 is TGTGCCAGTAGTATAGGGACAGAGGGGAGTGAAGCTTTCTTT. Encoded protein: CASSIGTEGSEAFF. Combining the CDR3 with reference TRBV19 and TRBJ1-1 gives the whole variable domain DGGITQSPKYLFRKEGQNVTLSCEQNLNHDAMYWYRQDPGQGLRLIYYSQIVNDFQKGDIAEGYSVSREKKESFPLTVTSAQKNPTAFYLCASSIGTEGSEAFFGQGTRLTVV.

This chain uses TRBV7-9 with TRBJ1-3; D might be TRBD1 (5 bases). With 5 bases removed from V and 4 bases from J, the gap between germline ends came to 18 bases. The CDR3 is made up of 16 amino acids. Germline CDR1 is SEHNR and CDR2 is FQNEAQ (reference sequence). CDR3 amino acids: CASSQSGHQPGNTIYF. The CDR3, as DNA: TGTGCCAGCAGCCAATCTGGACACCAGCCCGGAAACACCATATATTTT. The full variable domain, with the rest looked up from reference TRBV7-9 and TRBJ1-3, is DTGVSQNPRHKITKRGQNVTFRCDPISEHNRLYWYRQTLGQGPEFLTYFQNEAQLEKSRLLSDRFSAERPKGSFSTLEIQRTEQGDSAMYLCASSQSGHQPGNTIYFGEGSWLTVV.

This chain connects TRBV27 to TRBJ1-5; D call uncertain. Trimming shortened V by 0 bases and J by 6 bases, and 9 bases separated the two germline ends. Germline V gene lookup returns CDR1 MNHEY and CDR2 SMNVEV (reference sequence). The CDR3 length is 14 residues. The CDR3 DNA follows: TGTGCCAGCAGTTTATCGTCCCCCCGTCAGCCCCAGCATTTT. Residues: CASSLSSPRQPQHF.

This sequence joins TRBV6-5 and TRBJ2-1, with TRBD2 matching over 11 bases. Germline CDR1 is MNHEY and CDR2 is SVGAGI. The junction had 5 bases not matched to a gene; V was cut back by 0 bases and J by 7 bases. CDR3 length: 16 amino acids. The DNA for the CDR3 is TGTGCCAGCAGTTACTCTACTAGCGGGAGTCGAAATGAGCAGTTCTTC. Translated, it gives CASSYSTSGSRNEQFF.

In its sample, this clone was seen once. The genes are TRBV28 and TRBJ2-1; a weak D match, TRBD1 (5 bases). The CDR3 extends over 15 amino acids. Germline CDR1 MDHEN, CDR2 SYDVKM. Trimming left V 5 bases short and J 4 bases short, with 15 bases between. Here the CDR3 DNA reads TGTGCCAGCAGTCCGCCCCACAGGCAGTACAATGAGCAGTTCTTC. Translating it yields CASSPPHRQYNEQFF.

The chain links TRBV19 to TRBJ2-2; 10 positions agree with TRBD2. This CDR3 is 16 amino acids long. Germline CDR1 and CDR2: LNHDA and SQIVND (reference sequence). Unmatched junction bases numbered 7, after V lost 5 bases and J lost 4 bases. CDR3 bases: TGTGCCAGTAGTGACTTCAGCGGGAGGGCCACCGGGGAGCTGTTTTTT. The encoded protein is CASSDFSGRATGELFF.

The J gene is TRBJ1-1, the V gene TRBV28; no clear D gene. The germline gives CDR1 MDHEN, CDR2 SYDVKM. The V gene lost 8 bases and the J gene lost 2 bases, with 12 bases spanning the gap. CDR3 size: 13 residues. CDR3 coding DNA: TGTGCCAGCGCGATGACTCCTAACACTGAAGCTTTCTTT. Translated, it gives CASAMTPNTEAFF.

V and J are TRBV11-2 and TRBJ2-7; 14 bases agree with TRBD2. Germline-derived CDR1 and CDR2 are SGHAT and FQNNGV. With 5 bases clipped from V and 1 base from J, the junction kept 10 bases outside the gene matches. This CDR3 has 18 residues. CDR3 nucleotide sequence: TGTGCCAGCAGCGAGGGACTAGCGGGAGCTTCGCCTTCCTACGAGCAGTACTTC. It translates to CASSEGLAGASPSYEQYF.

This clone was observed once. The chain recombines TRBV27 with TRBJ1-1; TRBD1 matches 7 bases. CDR1 and CDR2 from the germline V gene are MNHEY and SMNVEV (reference sequence). V trimming: 7 bases; J trimming: 4 bases; junction bases outside the gene matches: 9. The CDR3 consists of 14 residues. The CDR3 loop is CASIKQGLGTEAFF. Written as DNA, the CDR3 is TGTGCCAGCATTAAACAGGGGCTCGGCACTGAAGCTTTCTTT.

This rearrangement joins TRBV29-1 to TRBJ1-1, with D possibly TRBD1 on 5 matching bases. V lost 6 bases, J lost 0 bases, and 8 bases lay in between. CDR1 and CDR2 from the germline V gene are SQVTM and ANQGSEA. This CDR3 has 12 amino acids. The CDR3 reads CSVGTLNTEAFF. The CDR3 DNA sequence: TGCAGCGTAGGGACTTTGAACACTGAAGCTTTCTTT.

This chain links TRBV10-3 with TRBJ2-5; TRBD1 agrees at 8 bases. Trimming cost V 7 bases and J 3 bases; bases outside gene matches: 10. CDR1 is ENHRY and CDR2 is SYGVKD in the germline V gene. The CDR3 runs to 15 residues. The CDR3 DNA follows: TGTGCCATCAATAGCGGACAGGGTGGGGAAGAGACCCAGTACTTC. Amino acid sequence: CAINSGQGGEETQYF.